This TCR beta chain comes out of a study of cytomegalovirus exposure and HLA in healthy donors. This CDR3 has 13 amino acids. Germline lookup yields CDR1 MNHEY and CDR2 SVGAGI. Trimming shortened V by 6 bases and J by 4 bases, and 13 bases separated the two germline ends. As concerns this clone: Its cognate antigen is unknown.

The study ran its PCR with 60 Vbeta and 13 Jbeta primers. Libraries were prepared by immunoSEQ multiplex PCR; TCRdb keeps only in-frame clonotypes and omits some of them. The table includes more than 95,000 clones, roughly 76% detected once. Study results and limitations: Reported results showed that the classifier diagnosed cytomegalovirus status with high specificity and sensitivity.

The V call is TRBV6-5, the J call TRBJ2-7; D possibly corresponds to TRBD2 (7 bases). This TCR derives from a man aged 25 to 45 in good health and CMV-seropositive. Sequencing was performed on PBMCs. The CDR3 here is CASRPGGIYEQYF. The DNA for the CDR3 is TGTGCCAGCAGACCGGGGGGCATATACGAGCAGTACTTC.